The 6 T cell receptor beta chains below were found in one sample sequenced in a study of blood T cell repertoires in COVID-19. Sequencing was performed with immunoSEQ multiplex PCR; in TCRdb, only in-frame clones are kept and a portion is missing. Here the sample spans roughly 190,000 clones, 70% to 80% being singletons. The specimen sequenced was peripheral blood. The origin of the receptors is a woman aged 45 to 65 with acute or convalescent COVID-19.

The rearrangement uses TRBV3-1 (or the pseudogene TRBV3-2) and TRBJ2-1, with unresolved D. The CDR3 sequence is 12 residues long. In germline, CDR1 is LGHDT, CDR2 YNNKEL (reference sequence). V was shortened by 1 base and J by 10 bases, with 8 bases between the two germline ends. CDR3 in DNA: TGTGCCAGCAGCCAAGTTCCCCTCGAGCAGTTCTTC. Its protein product is CASSQVPLEQFF.

In this sample, this clone turned up a few times. This chain uses TRBV5-1 with TRBJ2-1; TRBD1 is a possible D gene (6 bases). Trimming removed 3 bases at V and 6 bases at J, with 16 bases between. From germline, CDR1 is SGHRS and CDR2 YFSETQ. The CDR3 is 15 amino acids. The CDR3 bases are TGCGCCAGCAGCTCGATAGCAGGGGACATCAATGAGCAGTTCTTC. It encodes CASSSIAGDINEQFF.

With regard to this clone: A read error may account for a junction end that differs from germline. The V call is TRBV28, the J call TRBJ1-2; TRBD1 matches 7 bases. This CDR3 has 11 residues. Germline V gene lookup returns CDR1 MDHEN and CDR2 SYDVKM. CDR3 loop: CASSSTWGQSF. As DNA, the CDR3 is TGTGCCAGCAGTTCCACATGGGGACAGAGCTTC.

J is TRBJ2-2 and V is TRBV19, with a possible D match to TRBD1 (6 bases). This CDR3 is built from 14 residues. V dropped 6 bases and J dropped 1 base, with 9 bases sitting between them. Per germline, CDR1 LNHDA and CDR2 SQIVND (reference sequence). The CDR3: CASSMDRNTGELFF. The CDR3 nucleotides are TGTGCCAGTAGCATGGACAGGAACACCGGGGAGCTGTTTTTT.

The rearrangement joins TRBV7-2 to TRBJ1-1; D is possibly TRBD1 (6 bases). Trimming shortened V by 2 bases and J by 4 bases, and 8 bases separated the two germline ends. Germline V lookup: CDR1 SGHTA, CDR2 FQGNSA. This CDR3 contains 13 residues. CDR3 in DNA: TGTGCCAGCAGCTTAAGGGGGGGCACTGAAGCTTTCTTT. It is translated as CASSLRGGTEAFF.

The CDR3 nucleotides read TGCAGTGCTAGTACAGACAGAACCTATTCAACTAATGAAAAACTGTTTTTT. Translation: CSASTDRTYSTNEKLFF. The chain joins TRBV20-1 to TRBJ1-4; tentative D call: TRBD1 (5 bases). Germline lookup yields CDR1 DFQATT and CDR2 SNEGSKA (reference sequence). CDR3 size: 17 residues. With 3 bases removed from V and 0 bases from J, the gap between germline ends came to 17 bases.